These T cell receptor beta chains were read from a single sample in a study of PD-1 blockade in mismatch repair-deficient tumors. The protocol was immunoSEQ multiplex PCR, while the TCRdb copy is restricted to in-frame clones and leaves out a portion. The sample carries 120,000 or so clones, 70% to 90% recorded once. Specimen: peripheral blood, collected 44 weeks after starting pembrolizumab. The receptors were gathered from an adult with mismatch repair-deficient cancer. CDR3s include the opening cysteine and the closing phenylalanine or tryptophan. A D gene is named only where the DNA matches it firmly. Size is stated for part of the rows, as once, few or many counts, or as a class when the clone is expanded.

>TRBV5-1|.|TRBJ1-5|TRBD1
TGCGCCAGCAGTCTACAGGGGGCTGGGAATCAGCCCCAGCATTTT
CASSLQGAGNQPQHF
>TRBV7-6|once|TRBJ2-2|TRBD2
TGTGCCAGCAGCTTGGCGACTAGCGTCTTCACCGGGGAGCTGTTTTTT
CASSLATSVFTGELFF
>TRBV18|.|TRBJ2-7|TRBD2
TGTGCCAGCTCACAAGACGGACTAGTGTGGTCCGAGCAGTACTTC
CASSQDGLVWSEQYF
>TRBV28|.|TRBJ2-7|.
TGTGCCAGCAGTTCGCCGGATGTTGGACCGGGCTACGAGCAGTACTTC
CASSSPDVGPGYEQYF
>TRBV6-5|.|TRBJ1-2|.
TGTGCCAGCAAAGGGGCAGCTAACTATGGCTACACCTTC
CASKGAANYGYTF
>TRBV10-2|.|TRBJ2-7|.
TGCGCCAGCAAGGGGGACGAGCAGTACTTC
CASKGDEQYF
>TRBV30|few|TRBJ1-3|.
TGTGCCTGGAGTCCCTCTGGAAACACCATATATTTT
CAWSPSGNTIYF
>TRBV28|.|TRBJ2-3|.
TGTGCCAGCAGTTTGATCGCCTCAGGCAATACGCAGTATTTT
CASSLIASGNTQYF
>TRBV27|.|TRBJ2-5|.
TGTGCCAGCACTCTGGGGGAGACCCAGTACTTC
CASTLGETQYF
>TRBV4-1|.|TRBJ2-4|.
TGCGCCAGCAGCCAAGCTGGGAGGGGGGCCAAAAACATTCAGTACTTC
CASSQAGRGAKNIQYF
>TRBV5-1|.|TRBJ2-7|TRBD2
TGCGCCAGCAGCTTGGGTGGCGGGAGGGCATACGAGCAGTACTTC
CASSLGGGRAYEQYF
>TRBV29-1|.|TRBJ2-1|TRBD2
TGCAGCGTCGGGACTAGCGGGTATTACAATGAGCAGTTCTTC
CSVGTSGYYNEQFF
>TRBV11-3|.|TRBJ2-1|.
TGTGCCAGCAGCTCACCCCAAGGACAGTACAATGAGCAGTTCTTC
CASSSPQGQYNEQFF
>TRBV27|.|TRBJ2-5|.
TGTGCCAGCAGTTCAGGGTTGACCCAGTACTTC
CASSSGLTQYF
>TRBV5-5|.|TRBJ2-2|.
TGTGCCAGCAGCCTTGCGGCCTACACCGGGGAGCTGTTTTTT
CASSLAAYTGELFF
>TRBV10-3|few|TRBJ2-7|.
TGTGCCATCAGTGTGGGATACGAGCAGTACTTC
CAISVGYEQYF
>TRBV5-6|.|TRBJ2-7|TRBD1
TGTGCCAGCAGCTTGACCACGACCCGGGACAGCTCCTACGAGCAGTACTTC
CASSLTTTRDSSYEQYF
>TRBV27|.|TRBJ2-5|.
TGTGCCAGCAGCTACGACAGCGTCTCCCCACAGTACTTC
CASSYDSVSPQYF
>TRBV6-5|.|TRBJ2-2|TRBD1
TGTGCCAGCAGCTGGGACAGGCTTGGGACCGGGGAGCTGTTTTTT
CASSWDRLGTGELFF
>TRBV4-3|.|TRBJ1-1|TRBD1
TGCGCCAGCAGCCAAGCCGGACAGGGTTTAGGGACTGAAGCTTTCTTT
CASSQAGQGLGTEAFF
>TRBV11-3|.|TRBJ1-1|.
TGTGCCAGCAGGATAAAGACAGGTCGAAACACTGAAGCTTTCTTT
CASRIKTGRNTEAFF
>TRBV30|.|TRBJ2-3|TRBD2
TGTGCCTGGAGTGCAACGGGAGGGCCACCAGATACGCAGTATTTT
CAWSATGGPPDTQYF
>TRBV7-6|.|TRBJ2-6|TRBD2
TGTGCCAGCAGCCGGACTAGCGGGATAGGTGGGGCCAACGTCCTGACTTTC
CASSRTSGIGGANVLTF
>TRBV5-4|.|TRBJ1-2|TRBD1
TGTGCCAGCAGCGGGACACGAACAGGGGAGGCCCATGGCTACACCTTC
CASSGTRTGEAHGYTF
>TRBV6-6|.|TRBJ1-1|TRBD1
TGTGCCAGCAGATTCCGGGACAGGGTACTGAACACTGAAGCTTTCTTT
CASRFRDRVLNTEAFF
>TRBV30|.|TRBJ2-7|.
TGTGCCTGGAGTGTAGGGCGCTACGAGCAGTACTTC
CAWSVGRYEQYF
>TRBV7-9|.|TRBJ2-2|TRBD2
TGTGCCAGCAGCTCAGCGGCACTAGCGGGAGTTCGGGTGTCCGGGGAGCTGTTTTTT
CASSSAALAGVRVSGELFF
>TRBV13|.|TRBJ1-2|TRBD1
TGTGCCAGCAGCTTAGGCGGTAGGGGACAGGAAACTATCTATGGCTACACCTTC
CASSLGGRGQETIYGYTF
>TRBV5-4|.|TRBJ2-7|TRBD1
TGTGCCAGCAGCGCCGGACAGGGGGCCTACGAGCAGTACTTC
CASSAGQGAYEQYF